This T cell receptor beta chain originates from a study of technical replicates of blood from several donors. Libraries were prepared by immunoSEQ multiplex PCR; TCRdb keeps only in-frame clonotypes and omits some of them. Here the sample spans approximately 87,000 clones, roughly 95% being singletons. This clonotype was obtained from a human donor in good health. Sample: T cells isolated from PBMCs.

Written as DNA, the CDR3 is TGTGCCAGTAGTACCACTTCACTGACCTACGAGCAGTACTTC. As protein: CASSTTSLTYEQYF. The V and J genes are TRBV19 and TRBJ2-7; D gene unclear. The V end was cut by 4 bases, the J end by 2 bases, with 12 bases between. The CDR3 runs to 14 residues. Per germline, CDR1 LNHDA and CDR2 SQIVND (reference sequence). Full variable domain (outside the CDR3, taken from reference TRBV19 and TRBJ2-7): DGGITQSPKYLFRKEGQNVTLSCEQNLNHDAMYWYRQDPGQGLRLIYYSQIVNDFQKGDIAEGYSVSREKKESFPLTVTSAQKNPTAFYLCASSTTSLTYEQYFGPGTRLTVT.